These T cell receptor beta chains were read from a single sample in a study of memory CD4+ T cells and cytomegalovirus serostatus. The data were produced by immunoSEQ multiplex PCR, yet TCRdb's version contains in-frame clones alone and is incomplete. The sample consists of 65,000 to 95,000 clones, approximately 84% of them appearing once. The sequenced sample was memory CD4+ T cells from blood. The receptors derive from an adult in good health and CMV-seronegative. Each CDR3 is given with its conserved first and last residue. A D gene is named only where the DNA matches it firmly. Clone size is stated in some rows and not others, as once, few, many or a class when expanded.

TRBV27	-	few	TRBJ2-2	CASSRNSGATGTGELFF	TGTGCCAGCAGTCGCAACTCGGGGGCCACGGGCACCGGGGAGCTGTTTTTT
TRBV5-1	-	once	TRBJ2-7	CASRVAGTDSYEQYF	TGCGCCAGCAGAGTAGCTGGGACGGATTCCTACGAGCAGTACTTC
TRBV11-2	-	-	TRBJ1-6	CASSLGLGYDNSPLHF	TGTGCCAGCAGCTTAGGTTTGGGGTACGATAATTCACCCCTCCACTTT
TRBV18	-	-	TRBJ1-2	CASFPLGQENSYGYTF	TGTGCCAGCTTCCCCCTAGGGCAGGAAAACTCCTATGGCTACACCTTC
TRBV2	TRBD1	few	TRBJ2-5	CASSEITGAEETQYF	TGTGCCAGCAGTGAAATAACAGGGGCGGAAGAGACCCAGTACTTC
TRBV30	TRBD2	-	TRBJ2-1	CAWNPGLAGGSSYNEQFF	TGTGCCTGGAACCCCGGACTAGCGGGGGGGAGCTCCTACAATGAGCAGTTCTTC
TRBV30	-	few	TRBJ1-2	CAGELGLRPNYGYTF	TGTGCCGGAGAACTCGGGCTTCGGCCTAACTATGGCTACACCTTC
TRBV30	-	few	TRBJ1-1	CAWTQGGGWGTEAFF	TGTGCCTGGACCCAAGGGGGAGGGTGGGGCACTGAAGCTTTCTTT
TRBV11-2	-	-	TRBJ2-7	CASSLSEGGLGQYF	TGTGCCAGCAGCTTATCAGAGGGGGGGCTCGGGCAGTACTTC
TRBV2	-	-	TRBJ2-1	CASSEHFRGEQFF	TGTGCCAGCAGTGAGCACTTCCGCGGGGAGCAGTTCTTC
TRBV7-3	-	-	TRBJ2-1	CASSPSYPYNEQFF	TGTGCCAGCAGCCCCAGCTACCCTTACAATGAGCAGTTCTTC
TRBV29-1	TRBD1	-	TRBJ2-1	CSVGRQGGSNEQFF	TGCAGCGTCGGTAGACAGGGGGGTTCGAATGAGCAGTTCTTC
TRBV9	TRBD1	once	TRBJ2-3	CASNPGQTSTDTQYF	TGTGCCAGCAATCCGGGACAGACTAGCACAGATACGCAGTATTTT
TRBV29-1	TRBD1	-	TRBJ2-2	CSVEWGQGTGELFF	TGCAGCGTTGAATGGGGACAGGGAACCGGGGAGCTGTTTTTT
TRBV29-1	-	-	TRBJ2-7	CSAEGGGQQYF	TGCAGCGCCGAGGGTGGGGGACAGCAGTACTTC
TRBV9	-	-	TRBJ1-6	CASSVYGRGGDNSPLHF	TGTGCCAGCAGCGTATATGGCCGGGGGGGGGATAATTCACCCCTCCACTTT
TRBV18	-	-	TRBJ1-4	CASSPSGTTNEKLFF	TGTGCCAGCTCACCTTCAGGGACAACTAATGAAAAACTGTTTTTT
TRBV11-2	-	few	TRBJ1-1	CASSLYADEAFF	TGTGCCAGCAGCTTATATGCGGATGAAGCTTTCTTT
TRBV10-3	TRBD1	-	TRBJ2-1	CATGTGTYNEQFF	TGTGCCACTGGGACAGGGACATACAATGAGCAGTTCTTC
TRBV5-1	-	-	TRBJ1-2	CASSPEGAYYGYTF	TGCGCCAGCAGCCCGGAAGGGGCGTATTATGGCTACACCTTC
TRBV7-2	-	once	TRBJ2-3	CASSQGLLTDTQYF	TGTGCCAGCAGCCAAGGACTTTTAACAGATACGCAGTATTTT
TRBV30	TRBD1	-	TRBJ2-5	CAWSLQGTAQETQYF	TGTGCCTGGAGTTTACAGGGGACCGCCCAAGAGACCCAGTACTTC
TRBV5-1	-	-	TRBJ2-7	CASNPGGSYEQYF	TGCGCCAGCAATCCGGGGGGCTCGTACGAGCAGTACTTC
TRBV18	-	few	TRBJ2-2	CASSRDTANTGELFF	TGTGCCAGCTCCCGGGACACCGCGAACACCGGGGAGCTGTTTTTT
TRBV7-3	-	-	TRBJ2-3	CASSLSGVVTDTQYF	TGTGCCAGCAGCTTAAGTGGGGTTGTCACAGATACGCAGTATTTT
TRBV30	TRBD1	-	TRBJ1-1	CAWSSTGLYTEAFF	TGTGCCTGGAGTTCGACAGGGTTGTACACTGAAGCTTTCTTT
TRBV7-3	-	-	TRBJ2-3	CASSITEGTDTQYF	TGTGCCAGCAGTATAACGGAGGGAACAGATACGCAGTATTTT
TRBV19	-	few	TRBJ1-5	CASSISGAGPQHF	TGTGCCAGTAGTATATCGGGGGCTGGGCCCCAGCATTTT
TRBV30	-	-	TRBJ2-6	CAWSVRGYSGANVLTF	TGTGCCTGGAGTGTAAGAGGTTACTCTGGGGCCAACGTCCTGACTTTC
TRBV19	-	-	TRBJ1-1	CASSPQGTVPEAFF	TGTGCCAGTAGTCCTCAAGGGACGGTCCCTGAAGCTTTCTTT